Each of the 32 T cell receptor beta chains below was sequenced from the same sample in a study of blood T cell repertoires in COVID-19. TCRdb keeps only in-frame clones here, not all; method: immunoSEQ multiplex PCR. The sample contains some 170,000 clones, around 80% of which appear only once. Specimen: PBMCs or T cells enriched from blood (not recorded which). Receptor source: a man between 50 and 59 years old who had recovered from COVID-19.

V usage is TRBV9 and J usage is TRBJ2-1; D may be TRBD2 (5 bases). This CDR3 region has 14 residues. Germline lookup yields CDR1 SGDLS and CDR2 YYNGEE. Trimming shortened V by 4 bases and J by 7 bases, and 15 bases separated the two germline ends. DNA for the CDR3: TGTGCCAGCAGCATAGGGATCGGGGAAAATGAGCAGTTCTTC. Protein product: CASSIGIGENEQFF.

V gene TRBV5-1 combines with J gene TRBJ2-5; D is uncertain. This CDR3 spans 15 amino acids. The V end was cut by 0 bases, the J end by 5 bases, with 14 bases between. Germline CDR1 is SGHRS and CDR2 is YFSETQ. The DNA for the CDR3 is TGCGCCAGCAGCTTGGAGAGGCGTGGTATTGAGACCCAGTACTTC. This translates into CASSLERRGIETQYF.

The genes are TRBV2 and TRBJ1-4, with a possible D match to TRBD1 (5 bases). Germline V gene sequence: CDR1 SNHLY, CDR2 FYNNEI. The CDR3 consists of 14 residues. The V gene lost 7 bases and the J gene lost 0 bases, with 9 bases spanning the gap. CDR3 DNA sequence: TGTGCCAGCATACAGGCTGCAACTAATGAAAAACTGTTTTTT. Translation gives CASIQAATNEKLFF.

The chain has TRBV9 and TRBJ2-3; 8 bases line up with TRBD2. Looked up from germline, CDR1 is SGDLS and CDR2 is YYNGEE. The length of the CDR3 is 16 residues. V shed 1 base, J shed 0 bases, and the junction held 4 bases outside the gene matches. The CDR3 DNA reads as TGTGCCAGCAGCGTACAACTAGCGGTTAGCACAGATACGCAGTATTTT. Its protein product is CASSVQLAVSTDTQYF. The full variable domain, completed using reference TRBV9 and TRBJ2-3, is DSGVTQTPKHLITATGQRVTLRCSPRSGDLSVYWYQQSLDQGLQFLIQYYNGEERAKGNILERFSAQQFPDLHSELNLSSLELGDSALYFCASSVQLAVSTDTQYFGPGTRLTVL.

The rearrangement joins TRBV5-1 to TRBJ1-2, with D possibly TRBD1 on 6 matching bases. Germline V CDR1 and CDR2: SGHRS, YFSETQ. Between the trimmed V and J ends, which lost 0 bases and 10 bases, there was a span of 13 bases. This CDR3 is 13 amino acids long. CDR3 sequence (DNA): TGCGCCAGCAGCTTGGGGGAACAGGGTTACTACACCTTC. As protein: CASSLGEQGYYTF.

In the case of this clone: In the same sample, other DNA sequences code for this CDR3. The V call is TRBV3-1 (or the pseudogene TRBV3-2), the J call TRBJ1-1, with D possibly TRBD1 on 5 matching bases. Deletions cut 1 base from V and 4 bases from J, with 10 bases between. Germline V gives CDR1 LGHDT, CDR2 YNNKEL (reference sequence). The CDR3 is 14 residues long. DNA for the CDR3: TGTGCCAGCAGCCAAGTTCAGGGAAGCACTGAAGCTTTCTTT. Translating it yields CASSQVQGSTEAFF.

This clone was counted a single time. CDR3 protein: CASSLVREGGYTF. Written as DNA, the CDR3 is TGTGCCAGCAGCTTGGTGAGGGAGGGTGGCTACACCTTC. The chain carries TRBV5-6 and TRBJ1-2; D is unclear. V was trimmed by 0 bases and J by 7 bases, leaving 10 bases between them. This CDR3 region has 13 residues. Germline V lookup: CDR1 SGHDT, CDR2 YYEEEE.

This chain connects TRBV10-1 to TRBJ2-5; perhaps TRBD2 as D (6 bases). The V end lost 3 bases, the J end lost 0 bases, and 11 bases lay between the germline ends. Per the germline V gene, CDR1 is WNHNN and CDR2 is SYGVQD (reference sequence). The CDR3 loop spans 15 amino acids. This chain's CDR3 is CASSDVGSNQETQYF. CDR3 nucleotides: TGCGCCAGCAGTGACGTCGGGAGTAACCAAGAGACCCAGTACTTC.

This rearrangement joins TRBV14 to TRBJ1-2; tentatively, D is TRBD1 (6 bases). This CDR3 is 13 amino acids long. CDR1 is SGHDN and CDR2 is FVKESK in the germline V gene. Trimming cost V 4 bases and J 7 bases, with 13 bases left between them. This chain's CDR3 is CASSPLTGSGYTF. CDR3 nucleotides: TGTGCCAGCAGCCCCCTGACAGGTTCTGGCTACACCTTC.

The CDR3 loop reads CASSLQGGNGQPQHF. CDR3 nucleotides: TGCGCCAGCAGCCTACAGGGGGGCAACGGGCAGCCCCAGCATTTT. The rearrangement uses TRBV5-1 and TRBJ1-5; 8 bases match TRBD1. After removal of 4 bases from V and 7 bases from J, the junction contained 10 bases not matched to a gene. The V gene's germline CDR1 is SGHRS and CDR2 YFSETQ. This CDR3 has 15 amino acids.

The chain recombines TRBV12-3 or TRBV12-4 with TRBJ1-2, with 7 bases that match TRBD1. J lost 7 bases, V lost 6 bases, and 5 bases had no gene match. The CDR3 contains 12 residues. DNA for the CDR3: TGTGCCAGCAGGCGACAGGGCTCTGGCTACACCTTC. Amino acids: CASRRQGSGYTF.

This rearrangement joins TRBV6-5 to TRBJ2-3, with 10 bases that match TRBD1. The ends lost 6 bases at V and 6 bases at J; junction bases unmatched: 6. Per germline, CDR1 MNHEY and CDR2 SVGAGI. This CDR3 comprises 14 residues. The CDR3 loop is CASRPPGQGDTQYF. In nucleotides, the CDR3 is TGTGCCAGCAGACCGCCGGGACAGGGGGATACGCAGTATTTT.

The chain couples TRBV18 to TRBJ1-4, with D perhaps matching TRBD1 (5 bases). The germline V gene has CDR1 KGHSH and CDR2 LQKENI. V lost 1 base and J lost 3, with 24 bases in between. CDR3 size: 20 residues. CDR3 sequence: CASSPRSAETSSGSNEKLFF. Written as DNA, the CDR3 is TGTGCCAGCTCACCACGGAGTGCAGAGACGAGTTCAGGGTCTAATGAAAAACTGTTTTTT.

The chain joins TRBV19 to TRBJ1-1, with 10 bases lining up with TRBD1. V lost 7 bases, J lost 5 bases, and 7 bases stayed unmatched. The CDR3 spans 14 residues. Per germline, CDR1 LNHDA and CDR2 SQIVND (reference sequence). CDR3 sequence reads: CASTPGQGKTEAFF. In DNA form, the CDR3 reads TGTGCCAGTACGCCGGGACAGGGGAAGACTGAAGCTTTCTTT.

CDR3 DNA: TGTGCCAGCAGCACCTCCCCTGGGACTAGCGGAGAGACCCAGTACTTC. Translating gives CASSTSPGTSGETQYF. This rearrangement joins TRBV21-1 to TRBJ2-5; the table's D call, TRBD2, was not checked against the DNA. TRBV21-1 is deemed a pseudogene. The CDR3 is 16 amino acids.

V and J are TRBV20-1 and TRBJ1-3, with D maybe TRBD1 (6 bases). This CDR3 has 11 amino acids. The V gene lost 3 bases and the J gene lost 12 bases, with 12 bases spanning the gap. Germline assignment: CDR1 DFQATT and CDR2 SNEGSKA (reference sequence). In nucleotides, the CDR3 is TGCAGTGCTAGGTCTGGGGGCCACATATATTTT. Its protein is CSARSGGHIYF.

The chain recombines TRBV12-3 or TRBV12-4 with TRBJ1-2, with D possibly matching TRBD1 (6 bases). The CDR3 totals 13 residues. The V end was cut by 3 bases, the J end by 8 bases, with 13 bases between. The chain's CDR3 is CASSFLGAEGYTF. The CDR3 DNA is TGTGCCAGCAGTTTCTTGGGGGCGGAGGGCTACACCTTC.

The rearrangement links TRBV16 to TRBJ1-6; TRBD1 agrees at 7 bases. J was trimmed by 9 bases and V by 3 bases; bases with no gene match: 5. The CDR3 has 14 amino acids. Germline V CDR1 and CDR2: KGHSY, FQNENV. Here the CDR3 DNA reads TGTGCCAGCAGCCATCAGGGGGGCGGTTCACCCCTCCACTTT. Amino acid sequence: CASSHQGGGSPLHF.

The DNA for the CDR3 is TGTGCCTGGAGAAGTACAGGGTTTAGGGGTAACTATGGCTACACCTTC. It yields the protein CAWRSTGFRGNYGYTF. This chain connects TRBV30 to TRBJ1-2, with D maybe TRBD1 (6 bases). With 3 bases removed from V and 1 base from J, the gap between germline ends came to 18 bases. Per the germline V gene, CDR1 is GTSNPN and CDR2 is SVGIG (reference sequence). The CDR3 is made up of 16 amino acids.

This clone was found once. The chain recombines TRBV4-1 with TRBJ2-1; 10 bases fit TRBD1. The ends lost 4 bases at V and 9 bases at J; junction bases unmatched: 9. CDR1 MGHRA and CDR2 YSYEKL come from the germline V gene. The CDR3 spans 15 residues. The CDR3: CASSPRDRGMGEQFF. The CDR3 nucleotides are TGCGCCAGCAGCCCCCGGGACAGGGGAATGGGTGAGCAGTTCTTC.

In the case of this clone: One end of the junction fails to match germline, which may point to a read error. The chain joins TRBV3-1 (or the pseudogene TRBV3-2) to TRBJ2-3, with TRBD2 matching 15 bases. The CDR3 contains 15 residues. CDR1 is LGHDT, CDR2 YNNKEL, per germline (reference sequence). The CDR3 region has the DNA TGTGCCCGCAGCCAAGGACTAGCGGGGGGGGGTACGCAGTATTTT. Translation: CARSQGLAGGGTQYF.

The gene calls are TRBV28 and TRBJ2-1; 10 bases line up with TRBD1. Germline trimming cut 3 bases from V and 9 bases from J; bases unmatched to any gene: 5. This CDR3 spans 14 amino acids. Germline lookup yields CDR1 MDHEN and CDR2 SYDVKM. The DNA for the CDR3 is TGTGCCAGCAGTTTGTTGGACAGGGGGACTGAGCAGTTCTTC. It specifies CASSLLDRGTEQFF.

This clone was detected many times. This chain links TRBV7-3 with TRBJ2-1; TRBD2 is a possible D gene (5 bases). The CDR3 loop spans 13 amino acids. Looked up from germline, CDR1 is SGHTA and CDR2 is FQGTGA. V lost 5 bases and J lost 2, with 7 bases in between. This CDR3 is CASSVGAYNEQFF. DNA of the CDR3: TGTGCCAGCAGCGTGGGAGCCTACAATGAGCAGTTCTTC.

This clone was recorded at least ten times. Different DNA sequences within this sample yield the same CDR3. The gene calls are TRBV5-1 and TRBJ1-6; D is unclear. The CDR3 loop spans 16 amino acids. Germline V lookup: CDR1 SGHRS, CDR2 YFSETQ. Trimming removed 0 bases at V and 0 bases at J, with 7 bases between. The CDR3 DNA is TGCGCCAGCAGCTTGGGAGGAGGCTCCTATAATTCACCCCTCCACTTT. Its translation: CASSLGGGSYNSPLHF.

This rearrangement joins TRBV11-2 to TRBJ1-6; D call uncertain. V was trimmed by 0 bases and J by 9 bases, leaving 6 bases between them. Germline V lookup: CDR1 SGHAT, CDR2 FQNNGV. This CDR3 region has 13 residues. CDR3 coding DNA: TGTGCCAGCAGCTTAGATCCGGGTTCACCCCTCCACTTT. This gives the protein CASSLDPGSPLHF.

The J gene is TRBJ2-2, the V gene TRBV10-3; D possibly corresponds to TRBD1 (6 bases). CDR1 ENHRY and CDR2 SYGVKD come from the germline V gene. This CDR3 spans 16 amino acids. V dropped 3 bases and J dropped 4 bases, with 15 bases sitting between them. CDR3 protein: CAISDLTRGGTGELFF. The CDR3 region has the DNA TGTGCCATCAGTGATCTCACTCGAGGGGGCACCGGGGAGCTGTTTTTT.

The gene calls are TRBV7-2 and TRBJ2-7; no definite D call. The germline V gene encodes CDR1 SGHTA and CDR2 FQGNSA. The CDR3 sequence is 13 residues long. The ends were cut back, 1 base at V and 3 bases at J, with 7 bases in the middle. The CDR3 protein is CASSLEQLYEQYF. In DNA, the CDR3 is TGTGCCAGCAGCTTAGAACAGCTCTACGAGCAGTACTTC.

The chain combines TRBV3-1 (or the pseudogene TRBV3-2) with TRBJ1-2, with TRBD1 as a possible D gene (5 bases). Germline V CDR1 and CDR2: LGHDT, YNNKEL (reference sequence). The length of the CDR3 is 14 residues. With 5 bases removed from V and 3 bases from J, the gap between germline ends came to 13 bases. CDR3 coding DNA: TGTGCCAGCAGCAGCCAGGGAGGGTACTATGGCTACACCTTC. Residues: CASSSQGGYYGYTF.

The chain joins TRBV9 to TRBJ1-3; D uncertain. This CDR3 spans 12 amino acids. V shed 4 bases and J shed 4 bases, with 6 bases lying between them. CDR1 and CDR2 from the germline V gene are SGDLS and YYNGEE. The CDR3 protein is CASSPPGNTIYF. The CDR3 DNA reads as TGTGCCAGCAGCCCCCCGGGAAACACCATATATTTT.

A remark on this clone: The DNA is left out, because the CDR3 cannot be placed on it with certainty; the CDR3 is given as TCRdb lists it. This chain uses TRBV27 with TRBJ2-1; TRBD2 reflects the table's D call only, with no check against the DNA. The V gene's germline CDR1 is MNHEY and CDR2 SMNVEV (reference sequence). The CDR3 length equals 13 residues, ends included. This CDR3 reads CASSWASGAPWLF.

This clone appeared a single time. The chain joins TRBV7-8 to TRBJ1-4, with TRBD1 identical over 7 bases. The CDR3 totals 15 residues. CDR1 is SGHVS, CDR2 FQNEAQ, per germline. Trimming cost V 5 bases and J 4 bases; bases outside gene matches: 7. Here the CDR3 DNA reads TGTGCCAGCAGCCAAAACAGGGGAGGTAATGAAAAACTGTTTTTT. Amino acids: CASSQNRGGNEKLFF.

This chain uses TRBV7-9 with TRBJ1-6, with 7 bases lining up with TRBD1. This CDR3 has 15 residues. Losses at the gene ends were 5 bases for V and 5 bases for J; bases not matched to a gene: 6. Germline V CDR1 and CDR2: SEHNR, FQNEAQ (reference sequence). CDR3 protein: CASSGRGLDNSPLHF. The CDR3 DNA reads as TGTGCCAGCAGCGGCAGGGGGTTAGATAATTCACCCCTCCACTTT.